This T cell receptor (beta chain) was identified during a study of identical twins (dated by TCRdb to about 2016). Regarding the complete study: TCR alpha and beta repertoires from monozygotic twins, unrelated adults of various ages and cord blood were deep-sequenced to test whether fetal clonotypes persist. To rule out contamination, replicate twin experiments were performed at different times with different library preparation protocols. The paper as a whole reports these results and caveats: Excess twin sharing in beta out-of-frame sequences was weaker because fewer shared sequences lowered the signal-to-noise ratio. Compared with coincidental sharing between unrelated individuals, out-of-frame TCR alpha sequences shared between twins showed an excess of sequences with low generation probability. Invariant T cells such as MAIT and iNKT could partly confound zero-insertion analyses, although diverse VJ usage argued against such confounding for most clonotypes. Because the same donors could not be followed over many years, the conclusions relied on cross-sectional statistical analysis. Abundant cord blood beta clonotypes had fewer insertions, young adult naive repertoires showed a similar but weaker trend, and memory repertoires showed no such trend. Recombination models systematically underestimated out-of-frame TCR alpha sharing in monozygotic twins but agreed with sharing between unrelated individuals.

To prepare the library, 5' RACE was applied. TCRdb shows the sequencer as Illumina HiSeq 2000. A universal primer binding site was introduced by template switching, and a unique molecular identifier was present in the final cDNA, enabling accurate counting of TCR cDNA molecules. Specific primers in the conserved constant-segment region were used to synthesize first-strand cDNA for the TCR alpha and beta chains. To control for contamination, every cDNA library was double barcoded, receiving both a SMART-Mk sample barcode and Illumina barcodes. TruSeq adapter sequences and Illumina sample barcodes were added in two successive PCR steps. Sequencing of the TCR alpha and beta cDNA libraries was done on the Illumina HiSeq platform using custom primers. The original methods were these. Unique molecular identifiers were extracted from raw reads with MiGEC, and CDR3 positions were determined with MiXCR. For each individual, recombination models were inferred using an EM algorithm with the repgenHMM and IGoR tools. Shared clonotype analysis was performed with the tcR package in R, normalizing sharing by the product of cloneset sizes. Out-of-frame nonproductive sequences were analyzed to study raw recombination free of thymic and clonal selection effects. The raw public reads went through TCRdb reprocessing: fastp at Q25, MiXCR clone calling, in-frame beta chains kept. Each CDR3 protein gets just one entry, which takes the most common genes and DNA from the rows behind it. The V and J calls and clone size come from TCRdb's table, not from the authors' own analysis. Present in this sample are hundreds of thousands of distinct CDR3 sequences, around 6% of which were seen just once. The top ten constitute 1.5% to 2% of the sample.

Every donor in the study was a healthy Caucasian. Three unrelated non-twin adults were additionally sequenced: a male aged 18 to 30, a male aged 50 to 60 and a female aged 50 to 60. Miltenyi CD45RO+ enrichment and human naive T-cell isolation kits were used to isolate memory (CD45RO+) and naive T cells from PBMC. This clonotype was seen ten or more times. There is no known antigen for this receptor. Base qualities are not at hand, and no much larger clone is one base apart. Sequences SGHVS (CDR1) and FQNEAQ (CDR2) are obtained from the germline V gene. V gives up 2 bases and J gives up 4 bases, and the segment between their germline ends measures 18 bases. The CDR3 contains 16 residues, cysteine and phenylalanine counted. Of all the DNA, just the CDR3 is kept, 48 bases in frame from base 1.

The rearrangement joined TRBV7-8 to TRBJ2-7; too little of a D gene remains to name it. This TCR was sampled from a man aged 18 to 30 in good health. Input material: naive T cells sorted from blood. Explained via the paper, the cell subset or site label denotes: cells isolated with a human naive T-cell isolation kit. CDR3 sequence: CASSLSDTPLVYEQYF. The base sequence is TGTGCCAGCAGCTTATCCGACACCCCCTTAGTTTACGAGCAGTACTTC.